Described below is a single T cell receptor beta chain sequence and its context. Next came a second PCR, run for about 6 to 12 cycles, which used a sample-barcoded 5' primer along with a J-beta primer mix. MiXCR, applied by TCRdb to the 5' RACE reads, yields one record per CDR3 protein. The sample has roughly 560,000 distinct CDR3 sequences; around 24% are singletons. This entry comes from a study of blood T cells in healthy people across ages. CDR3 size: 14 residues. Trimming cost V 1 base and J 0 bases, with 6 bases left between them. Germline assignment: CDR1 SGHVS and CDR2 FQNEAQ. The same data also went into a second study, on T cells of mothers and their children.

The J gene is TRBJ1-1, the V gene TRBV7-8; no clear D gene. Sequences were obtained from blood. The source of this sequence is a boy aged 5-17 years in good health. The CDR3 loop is CASSLVSMNTEAFF. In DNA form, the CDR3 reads TGTGCCAGCAGCTTAGTCTCCATGAACACTGAAGCTTTCTTT.